This TCR beta chain was identified in a study of neoadjuvant anti-PD-1 for oral cavity cancer. Study context: Patients without progression received a fourth nivolumab dose around day 43, then surgical resection on days 50-56.

Analysis of PBMCs was direct, with no culture step. Trimming pared 4 bases from V and 6 bases from J, leaving 19 bases between. This CDR3 is 16 amino acids long. From germline, CDR1 is SGDLS and CDR2 YYNGEE. Sequenced by immunoSEQ multiplex PCR; TCRdb stores in-frame clones only, minus some. Here the sample spans under 20,000 clones, 72% being singletons. This sequence originates from a person between 40 and 79 years old with oral cavity squamous cell carcinoma. The sample consisted of PBMCs, taken before nivolumab (anti-PD-1) treatment. The chain has TRBV9 and TRBJ2-2, with no clear D. The CDR3 DNA is TGTGCCAGCAGCTCAGTGTTATGGGCGAGTTCCGGGGAGCTGTTTTTT. Translating gives CASSSVLWASSGELFF.